This T cell receptor (beta chain) was documented in a study of T cells in tuberculosis. Profiling relied on immunoSEQ multiplex PCR, and the TCRdb table lists in-frame clones only, not all of them. The sample records roughly 35,000 clones, approximately 91% being singletons. This clone has just one count. There are 14 residues in the CDR3. The germline V gene encodes CDR1 SGDLS and CDR2 YYNGEE. With V trimmed by 3 bases and J by 2 bases, 5 bases remained unmatched. Sequencing was performed on PBMCs. The chain couples TRBV9 to TRBJ2-7, with 7 bases that match TRBD1. This receptor was identified in a donor aged 10-29 years with latent tuberculosis or without tuberculosis infection. CDR3 bases: TGTGCCAGCAGCGCCCCGGGACAGACCTACGAGCAGTACTTC. Its protein is CASSAPGQTYEQYF.